The 18 T cell receptor beta chains below all came from one sample that was sequenced in a study of T cell repertoires in cytomegalovirus infection. TCRdb re-derived calls from the reads in MiXCR, one entry per CDR3 protein. This table holds nearly 450,000 distinct CDR3 sequences, approximately 30% found once. The sequenced material came from PBMCs. These TCRs come from a human donor in good health (CMV status not recorded). Some clones in this sample may be carry-over from other donors' samples.

This clonotype has more than one count but fewer than ten. This chain connects TRBV23-1 to TRBJ1-1; TRBD1 aligns across 7 bases. TRBV23-1 is treated as an ORF (open reading frame) with a function not yet certain. The V gene end was trimmed by 4 bases and the J gene end by 0 bases; junction bases not matched to a gene: 8. The CDR3 runs to 16 residues. The CDR3 spells CASSRGTANMNTEAFF. The CDR3 DNA reads as TGCGCCAGCAGTCGTGGGACAGCTAACATGAACACTGAAGCTTTCTTT.

Here the CDR3 reads CASSLRRGQTRNNEQFF. The CDR3 DNA follows: TGTGCCAGCAGTCTACGAAGGGGACAGACACGAAACAATGAGCAGTTCTTC. The rearrangement joins TRBV12-3 or TRBV12-4 to TRBJ2-1, with 7 nucleotides matching TRBD1. The CDR3 spans 17 residues. Trimming took 5 bases from V and 5 from J; bases not matched to a gene: 15.

This clonotype was recorded a few times. This chain connects TRBV20-1 to TRBJ1-2; D might be TRBD1 (5 bases). Germline CDR1 DFQATT, CDR2 SNEGSKA (reference sequence). V was clipped by 3 bases and J by 0 bases, with 5 bases between them. This CDR3 is 12 amino acids long. In DNA form, the CDR3 reads TGCAGTGCTAGGACAGCTAACTATGGCTACACCTTC. Encoded protein: CSARTANYGYTF.

The chain is built from TRBV30 and TRBJ1-2; D possibly corresponds to TRBD1 (6 bases). The CDR3 is made up of 14 amino acids. The V and J ends lost 3 bases and 6 bases respectively, with 17 bases between them. The germline V gene has CDR1 GTSNPN and CDR2 SVGIG (reference sequence). The CDR3 reads CAWRWGQGGDGYTF. Here the CDR3 DNA reads TGTGCCTGGAGGTGGGGACAAGGCGGGGATGGCTACACCTTC.

V gene TRBV10-3 combines with J gene TRBJ2-7; D not resolved. The V gene lost 4 bases and the J gene lost 3 bases, with 7 bases spanning the gap. The CDR3 has 12 residues. CDR1 ENHRY and CDR2 SYGVKD come from the germline V gene. The CDR3 spells CAISGNNYEQYF. CDR3 DNA: TGTGCCATCAGTGGCAACAACTACGAGCAGTACTTC.

Remarks on this clonotype: This may be a read error: a much more frequent sequence differs by one nucleotide. This chain links TRBV7-4 with TRBJ2-2; possible D gene TRBD2, 6 bases. The germline gives CDR1 SGHVT, CDR2 SQSDAQ. The CDR3 sequence is 14 residues long. The CDR3 DNA is TGTGCCAGCAGCTTCGAAGGATCAGGCGGGGAGCTGTCTTTT. It translates to CASSFEGSGGELSF.

DNA of the CDR3: TGTGCCAGCACCGTAGCGGATACGCAGTATTTT. Translating it yields CASTVADTQYF. The chain recombines TRBV12-3 or TRBV12-4 with TRBJ2-3, with D possibly being TRBD2 (5 bases). V was shortened by 7 bases and J by 6 bases, with 8 bases between the two germline ends. This CDR3 contains 11 residues.

V usage is TRBV6-1 and J usage is TRBJ2-3; TRBD2 agrees at 8 bases. Germline CDR1 reads MNHNS; CDR2 reads SASEGT. The V and J ends lost 5 bases and 2 bases, in that order; junction bases with no gene match: 9. The CDR3 covers 16 residues. The CDR3: CASSTSGGRNTDTQYF. In nucleotides, the CDR3 is TGTGCCAGCAGTACGAGCGGGGGCCGGAACACAGATACGCAGTATTTT.

This clonotype was observed many times. This sequence joins TRBV7-2 and TRBJ2-5, with 10 bases identical to TRBD2. This CDR3 region has 16 residues. V shed 2 bases and J 3 bases; nucleotides not matched to a gene: 6. Per the germline V gene, CDR1 is SGHTA and CDR2 is FQGNSA. The CDR3 region is CASSLKRGGLEETQYF. The CDR3 DNA follows: TGTGCCAGCAGCTTAAAGCGGGGGGGCCTCGAAGAGACCCAGTACTTC.

This clonotype was found a few times. The chain recombines TRBV7-9 with TRBJ2-1; D ambiguous. The CDR3 contains 12 residues. Germline CDR1 reads SEHNR; CDR2 reads FQNEAQ (reference sequence). Between the trimmed V and J ends, which lost 3 bases and 8 bases, there was a span of 8 bases. This CDR3 reads CASSFHQDEQFF. CDR3 nucleotide sequence: TGTGCCAGCAGCTTTCATCAGGATGAGCAGTTCTTC.

The chain carries TRBV14 and TRBJ2-7; D unresolved. The CDR3 loop spans 13 amino acids. V was pared by 3 bases and J by 4 bases, with 10 bases between. Germline CDR1 and CDR2: SGHDN and FVKESK. CDR3 sequence: CASSQLRMYEQYF. The CDR3 bases are TGTGCCAGCAGCCAGCTGAGGATGTACGAGCAGTACTTC.

J is TRBJ1-2 and V is TRBV6-1, with D possibly matching TRBD1 (5 bases). This CDR3 spans 14 amino acids. The V gene's germline CDR1 is MNHNS and CDR2 SASEGT. V gave up 3 bases and J gave up 6 bases, with 14 bases separating them. This chain's CDR3 is CASSDPGGFDGYTF. DNA of the CDR3: TGTGCCAGCAGTGACCCGGGGGGATTCGATGGCTACACCTTC.

This clonotype was seen repeatedly, ten times or more. V and J are TRBV7-6 and TRBJ2-7, with D tentatively TRBD1 (5 bases). With 2 bases removed from V and 5 bases from J, the gap between germline ends came to 16 bases. Germline V CDR1 and CDR2: SGHVS, FNYEAQ. CDR3 size: 15 residues. The CDR3, as DNA: TGTGCCAGCAGCTTATTCCCCAGGGAAGGGGACGAGCAGTACTTC. Its protein product is CASSLFPREGDEQYF.

The rearrangement joins TRBV28 to TRBJ2-1, with 7 positions matching TRBD2. V lost 3 bases, J lost 7 bases, and 6 bases stayed unmatched. Germline V gene sequence: CDR1 MDHEN, CDR2 SYDVKM. The CDR3 consists of 14 residues. Here the CDR3 reads CASSFNRGDNEQFF. DNA of the CDR3: TGTGCCAGCAGTTTCAACCGGGGGGATAATGAGCAGTTCTTC. Full variable domain (rest looked up from reference TRBV28 and TRBJ2-1): DVKVTQSSRYLVKRTGEKVFLECVQDMDHENMFWYRQDPGLGLRLIYFSYDVKMKEKGDIPEGYSVSREKKERFSLILESASTNQTSMYLCASSFNRGDNEQFFGPGTRLTVL.

The chain carries TRBV4-1 and TRBJ2-7; 7 nucleotides align to TRBD1. J lost 4 bases, V lost 3 bases, and 12 bases had no gene match. The CDR3 runs 16 residues. Germline values: CDR1 MGHRA, CDR2 YSYEKL. In DNA form, the CDR3 reads TGCGCCAGCAGCCAGTTAGCCGGGACAGCTACATACGAGCAGTACTTC. It specifies CASSQLAGTATYEQYF.

In this sample, this clonotype turned up a few times. The chain is built from TRBV6-1 and TRBJ1-5; 10 bases are shared with TRBD1. Germline V lookup: CDR1 MNHNS, CDR2 SASEGT. The CDR3 spans 16 residues. V lost 6 bases to trimming and J lost 0 bases; unmatched junction nucleotides: 5. The CDR3 reads CASSAGTGVSNQPQHF. CDR3 DNA: TGTGCCAGCAGCGCCGGGACAGGGGTTAGCAATCAGCCCCAGCATTTT.

V usage is TRBV20-1 and J usage is TRBJ2-7; 8 bases are a match to TRBD1. CDR3 length: 13 residues. Trimming took 1 base from V and 3 from J; bases not matched to a gene: 2. The germline CDR1 and CDR2 sequences are DFQATT and SNEGSKA (reference sequence). For the CDR3, the DNA is TGCAGTGCTAGAGGGGACAGGCTCTACGAGCAGTACTTC. It translates to CSARGDRLYEQYF.

V is TRBV7-6 and J is TRBJ2-7, with 8 nucleotides matching TRBD2. Looked up from germline, CDR1 is SGHVS and CDR2 is FNYEAQ. This CDR3 comprises 15 residues. V lost 2 bases and J lost 4; bases outside the gene matches: 7. In DNA, the CDR3 is TGTGCCAGCAGCTTATTCGAGCGGGAGTATTACGAGCAGTACTTC. Its translation is CASSLFEREYYEQYF.